These 32 T cell receptor beta chains came from one sample sequenced in a study of blood T cell repertoires in COVID-19. Sequenced by immunoSEQ multiplex PCR; TCRdb stores in-frame clones only, minus some. The profile shows 230,000 or so clones, over 75% of them singletons. The sample consisted of peripheral blood. The receptors here all came from a human donor in a cohort sampled during active COVID-19.

The chain has TRBV5-1 and TRBJ1-1; possible D gene TRBD1, 6 bases. Trimming took off 0 bases at V and 4 bases at J, with 13 bases between the two ends. Germline CDR1 is SGHRS and CDR2 is YFSETQ. The CDR3 has 15 amino acids. The CDR3 bases are TGCGCCAGCAGCTTGGTTTTGGGGGCGTCCACTGAAGCTTTCTTT. Protein: CASSLVLGASTEAFF.

This chain connects TRBV6-6 to TRBJ2-1; 12 bases are a match to TRBD2. Unmatched junction bases numbered 7, after V lost 4 bases and J lost 6 bases. Looked up from germline, CDR1 is MNHNY and CDR2 is SVGAGI (reference sequence). The CDR3 has 16 residues. The CDR3 is CASSSSGTSGLNEQFF. As DNA, the CDR3 is TGTGCCAGCAGTTCCTCCGGGACTAGCGGGCTCAATGAGCAGTTCTTC.

The chain employs TRBV3-1 (or the pseudogene TRBV3-2) and TRBJ2-7; TRBD2 is a possible D gene (6 bases). V was trimmed by 4 bases and J by 2 bases, leaving 15 bases between them. CDR1 and CDR2 (germline): LGHDT, YNNKEL (reference sequence). This CDR3 is 15 amino acids long. The CDR3 DNA reads TGTGCCAGCAGCCTTGAAGGAGGGACGACCTACGAGCAGTACTTC. It codes for CASSLEGGTTYEQYF.

The gene calls are TRBV23-1 and TRBJ1-6; D call uncertain. TRBV23-1 is annotated as an ORF whose role is uncertain. V was trimmed by 4 bases and J by 3 bases, leaving 13 bases between them. The CDR3 covers 16 residues. CDR3 residues: CASSRHPAIYNSPLHF. In DNA form, the CDR3 reads TGCGCCAGCAGTCGGCACCCCGCCATCTATAATTCACCCCTCCACTTT.

DNA of the CDR3: TGTGCCAGCAGCCAAGTCTTTAACGGGATCTCCTACAATGAGCAGTTCTTC. It translates to CASSQVFNGISYNEQFF. The chain couples TRBV14 to TRBJ2-1, with D perhaps matching TRBD2 (5 bases). The germline V gene has CDR1 SGHDN and CDR2 FVKESK. The CDR3 totals 17 residues. The V end was cut by 1 base, the J end by 0 bases, with 13 bases between.

This clone was seen a few times. V usage is TRBV3-1 (or the pseudogene TRBV3-2) and J usage is TRBJ2-4; 9 positions match TRBD1. Unmatched junction bases numbered 9, after V lost 4 bases and J lost 2 bases. This CDR3 is 17 amino acids long. Germline assignment: CDR1 LGHDT and CDR2 YNNKEL (reference sequence). CDR3 sequence: CASSRSTGGASKNIQYF. Here the CDR3 DNA reads TGTGCCAGCAGCCGATCTACAGGGGGCGCTTCCAAAAACATTCAGTACTTC.

The gene calls are TRBV3-1 (or the pseudogene TRBV3-2) and TRBJ1-2; tentatively, D is TRBD1 (5 bases). V lost 0 bases, J lost 3 bases, and 11 bases lay in between. From germline, CDR1 is LGHDT and CDR2 YNNKEL (reference sequence). The CDR3 covers 15 residues. The DNA for the CDR3 is TGTGCCAGCAGCCAAGAGGGGACTCCGTACTATGGCTACACCTTC. It yields the protein CASSQEGTPYYGYTF.

The chain couples TRBV28 to TRBJ1-1, with unresolved D. The CDR3 runs 11 residues. CDR1 is MDHEN and CDR2 is SYDVKM in the germline V gene. Trimming cost V 2 bases and J 11 bases, with 9 bases left between them. CDR3 loop: CASSLREVAFF. The CDR3 nucleotides read TGTGCCAGCAGTTTACGGGAAGTGGCTTTCTTT. Based on the CDR3 plus reference TRBV28 and TRBJ1-1, the full variable domain is DVKVTQSSRYLVKRTGEKVFLECVQDMDHENMFWYRQDPGLGLRLIYFSYDVKMKEKGDIPEGYSVSREKKERFSLILESASTNQTSMYLCASSLREVAFFGQGTRLTVV.

The genes are TRBV6-6 and TRBJ1-2; TRBD1 might be the D (6 bases). CDR1 is MNHNY and CDR2 is SVGAGI in the germline V gene (reference sequence). CDR3 size: 15 residues. V shed 0 bases and J shed 4 bases, with 12 bases lying between them. The CDR3 spells CASSYSGQPSYGYTF. In DNA, the CDR3 is TGTGCCAGCAGTTACTCTGGACAGCCTTCCTATGGCTACACCTTC.

The rearrangement links TRBV11-2 to TRBJ2-5; D might be TRBD2 (5 bases). The CDR3 loop spans 15 amino acids. V lost 3 bases to trimming and J lost 1 base, with 12 bases between them. Germline values: CDR1 SGHAT, CDR2 FQNNGV. The CDR3 reads CASSFLGAVQETQYF. CDR3 DNA: TGTGCCAGCAGCTTCCTCGGAGCGGTCCAAGAGACCCAGTACTTC.

The rearrangement links TRBV14 to TRBJ2-2; D might be TRBD2 (5 bases). This CDR3 region has 14 residues. Germline CDR1 is SGHDN and CDR2 is FVKESK. Deletions cut 4 bases from V and 5 bases from J, with 11 bases between. CDR3 in DNA: TGTGCCAGCAGCCCCGGACTGCGGACCGGGGAGCTGTTTTTT. Translated: CASSPGLRTGELFF.

This chain joins TRBV7-6 and TRBJ1-1; 7 nucleotides match TRBD1. CDR1 is SGHVS and CDR2 is FNYEAQ in the germline V gene. This CDR3 comprises 15 residues. Germline trimming cut 0 bases from V and 3 bases from J; bases unmatched to any gene: 4. CDR3 in amino acids: CASSLAQGGYTEAFF. The DNA of the CDR3 is TGTGCCAGCAGCTTAGCTCAGGGGGGCTACACTGAAGCTTTCTTT.

The V and J genes are TRBV18 and TRBJ1-5; no firm D call. Trimming cost V 6 bases and J 4 bases, with 13 bases left between them. CDR3 length: 14 residues. Germline V CDR1 and CDR2: KGHSH, LQKENI. As DNA, the CDR3 is TGTGCCAGCTCTACCACGTTGAGTAATCAGCCCCAGCATTTT. Translated: CASSTTLSNQPQHF.

This chain links TRBV6-2 or TRBV6-3 with TRBJ1-5; 7 bases agree with TRBD1. V was clipped by 4 bases and J by 7 bases; unmatched bases: 4. Germline V gives CDR1 MNHEY, CDR2 SVGEGT. This CDR3 spans 13 amino acids. The CDR3 region is CASSSWDSQPQHF. The CDR3 DNA reads as TGTGCCAGCAGTTCCTGGGACAGCCAGCCCCAGCATTTT.

The rearrangement uses TRBV5-5 and TRBJ1-1; D is unclear. The V gene's germline CDR1 is SGHKS and CDR2 YYEKEE (reference sequence). Trimming took 4 bases from V and 6 from J, leaving 10 bases between them. The CDR3 covers 12 residues. The CDR3 reads CASSPQAPEAFF. Here the CDR3 DNA reads TGTGCCAGCAGCCCCCAGGCGCCTGAAGCTTTCTTT. The complete variable domain, with remaining parts taken from reference TRBV5-5 and TRBJ1-1, reads DAGVTQSPTHLIKTRGQQVTLRCSPISGHKSVSWYQQVLGQGPQFIFQYYEKEERGRGNFPDRFSARQFPNYSSELNVNALLLGDSALYLCASSPQAPEAFFGQGTRLTVV.

Details on this clone: The same CDR3 arises from other DNA sequences in this sample as well. The chain employs TRBV9 and TRBJ2-7; 7 nucleotides align to TRBD2. V lost 2 bases, J lost 0 bases, and 2 bases stayed unmatched. CDR1 is SGDLS, CDR2 YYNGEE, per germline. This CDR3 has 14 amino acids. In DNA, the CDR3 is TGTGCCAGCAGCGTGGGCGGGAGCTCCTACGAGCAGTACTTC. Its protein is CASSVGGSSYEQYF.

The CDR3 DNA is TGTGCCAGCAGCCAGGGGGGGTTGGGCTCCTACGAGCAGTACTTC. Translation gives CASSQGGLGSYEQYF. The chain recombines TRBV4-2 with TRBJ2-7, with 7 bases matching TRBD2. Germline-derived CDR1 and CDR2 are LGHNA and YNFKEQ. The CDR3 runs 15 residues. V lost 3 bases, J lost 0 bases, and 5 bases stayed unmatched.

The gene calls are TRBV24-1 and TRBJ1-1; D is possibly TRBD1 (5 bases). The germline CDR1 and CDR2 sequences are KGHDR and SFDVKD. The CDR3 is 11 amino acids. The ends were cut back, 5 bases at V and 9 bases at J, with 9 bases in the middle. CDR3 residues: CATSVEDKAFF. CDR3 DNA sequence: TGTGCCACCAGTGTAGAGGACAAAGCTTTCTTT.

The rearrangement links TRBV7-9 to TRBJ2-1; 8 positions match TRBD1. V shed 3 bases and J 7 bases; nucleotides not matched to a gene: 8. This CDR3 region has 15 residues. In germline, CDR1 is SEHNR, CDR2 FQNEAQ (reference sequence). CDR3 sequence: CASSFTRGPRNEQFF. CDR3 nucleotide sequence: TGTGCCAGCAGCTTCACCAGGGGGCCTAGGAATGAGCAGTTCTTC.

The genes are TRBV5-4 and TRBJ2-4; 8 positions match TRBD2. Trimming at V came to 1 base and at J to 3 bases, leaving 3 bases not matched to a gene. Germline CDR1 reads SGHNT; CDR2 reads YYREEE (reference sequence). The CDR3 extends over 15 amino acids. The CDR3 sequence is CASSLRGGGKNIQYF. The DNA for the CDR3 is TGTGCCAGCAGCTTGCGGGGGGGCGGCAAAAACATTCAGTACTTC.

The rearrangement joins TRBV28 to TRBJ1-4, with TRBD1 matching 8 bases. The CDR3 extends over 14 amino acids. Unmatched junction bases numbered 8, after V lost 6 bases and J lost 8 bases. CDR1 is MDHEN, CDR2 SYDVKM, per germline. The CDR3 DNA reads as TGTGCCAGCAGCGAGACAGGGGTAAAAGAAAAACTGTTTTTT. This translates into CASSETGVKEKLFF.

The chain joins TRBV9 to TRBJ2-7; 8 bases align to TRBD1. In germline, CDR1 is SGDLS, CDR2 YYNGEE. The V segment lost 0 bases and the J segment 4 bases; nucleotides outside the gene matches: 6. This CDR3 has 15 residues. The CDR3 bases are TGTGCCAGCAGCGTAGGTGGACAGGGACTTTACGAGCAGTACTTC. It encodes CASSVGGQGLYEQYF.

The chain is built from TRBV19 and TRBJ1-3; D gene uncertain. The CDR3 sequence is 11 residues long. Trimming pared 6 bases from V and 6 bases from J, leaving 6 bases between. Germline lookup yields CDR1 LNHDA and CDR2 SQIVND (reference sequence). The DNA for the CDR3 is TGTGCCAGTAGCGAGGCAAACACCATATATTTT. Protein product: CASSEANTIYF.

There are a few counts of this clone. The J gene is TRBJ2-7, the V gene TRBV7-3; 12 bases align to TRBD2. J gave up 7 bases and V 5 bases, and 9 bases lay outside the gene matches. The germline V gene has CDR1 SGHTA and CDR2 FQGTGA. The CDR3 length is 15 residues. CDR3 sequence: CASSTGLAGLEEQYF. The CDR3 coding sequence is TGTGCCAGCAGCACTGGACTAGCGGGACTCGAGGAGCAGTACTTC.

The chain uses TRBV18 and TRBJ2-5; D is unresolved. Trimming cost V 4 bases and J 2 bases, with 8 bases left between them. The germline V gene has CDR1 KGHSH and CDR2 LQKENI. This CDR3 is 13 amino acids long. CDR3: CASSRALQETQYF. The CDR3, as DNA: TGTGCCAGCTCACGAGCGTTACAAGAGACCCAGTACTTC.

This sequence joins TRBV7-9 and TRBJ2-5; perhaps TRBD1 as D (6 bases). CDR1 and CDR2 from the germline V gene are SEHNR and FQNEAQ (reference sequence). V gave up 11 bases and J gave up 2 bases, with 12 bases separating them. The CDR3 sequence is 12 residues long. Written as DNA, the CDR3 is TGTGCCTCAGGGGCCTATCAAGAGACCCAGTACTTC. Translating it yields CASGAYQETQYF.

This chain joins TRBV5-1 and TRBJ2-3; 10 bases match TRBD2. The germline CDR1 and CDR2 sequences are SGHRS and YFSETQ. The CDR3 runs to 16 residues. The J segment lost 0 bases and the V segment lost 0 bases, leaving 1 base of the junction unmatched. The CDR3 DNA sequence: TGCGCCAGCAGCTTGGGGACTAGCGGAAGCACAGATACGCAGTATTTT. As protein: CASSLGTSGSTDTQYF. The full variable domain, its missing parts supplied by reference TRBV5-1 and TRBJ2-3, is KAGVTQTPRYLIKTRGQQVTLSCSPISGHRSVSWYQQTPGQGLQFLFEYFSETQRNKGNFPGRFSGRQFSNSRSEMNVSTLELGDSALYLCASSLGTSGSTDTQYFGPGTRLTVL.

V gene TRBV10-3 combines with J gene TRBJ2-7; 10 bases fit TRBD1. From germline, CDR1 is ENHRY and CDR2 SYGVKD. After removal of 4 bases from V and 5 bases from J, the junction contained 5 bases not matched to a gene. The CDR3 loop spans 14 amino acids. The CDR3 DNA reads as TGTGCCATCAGTGGGACAGGGGGTATGGACGAGCAGTACTTC. Translating it yields CAISGTGGMDEQYF.

The chain recombines TRBV4-1 with TRBJ1-6; tentative D call: TRBD1 (5 bases). This CDR3 comprises 15 residues. Germline lookup yields CDR1 MGHRA and CDR2 YSYEKL. The V end lost 0 bases, the J end lost 9 bases, and 12 bases lay between the germline ends. The CDR3 DNA follows: TGCGCCAGCAGCCAAGAGGAGGGGCTACGTTCACCCCTCCACTTT. Its translation: CASSQEEGLRSPLHF.

The gene calls are TRBV13 and TRBJ2-7; 8 bases match TRBD1. Trimming at V came to 5 bases and at J to 4 bases, leaving 4 bases not matched to a gene. The CDR3 is 13 residues long. Germline V lookup: CDR1 PRHDT, CDR2 FYEKMQ (reference sequence). CDR3 DNA sequence: TGTGCCAGCAGCCCAAGGACAGGGTACGAGCAGTACTTC. Encoded protein: CASSPRTGYEQYF.

This chain joins TRBV11-2 and TRBJ2-2; D remains unclear. Deletions cut 1 base from V and 3 bases from J, with 3 bases between. The CDR3 runs 13 residues. The germline CDR1 and CDR2 sequences are SGHAT and FQNNGV. The CDR3 loop is CASSLVYTGELFF. The CDR3 nucleotides read TGTGCCAGCAGCTTAGTCTACACCGGGGAGCTGTTTTTT.

In regard to this clone: At one of its ends the junction is not consistent with the germline gene, which may arise from a read error. This chain links TRBV18 with TRBJ1-6, with 7 bases identical to TRBD1. This CDR3 spans 12 amino acids. The germline gives CDR1 KGHSH, CDR2 LQKENI. The CDR3 sequence is CASSPEVGTVLF. The CDR3 DNA sequence: TGTGCCAGCTCACCAGAAGTCGGGACAGTCCTATTT.